A single sample is the source of the 23 T cell receptor beta chains below, sequenced in a study of T-cell reconstitution after alpha-beta-depleted transplantation in children. Unique molecular identifiers featured in how the TCRbeta library was prepared. TCRdb used MiXCR to reprocess the PCR reads, holding one entry per CDR3 protein. The sample comprises 800,000 to 1,000,000 distinct CDR3 sequences, around 30% of which are singletons, and about 28% rests with the top ten. The sequenced sample was PBMCs, mostly from graft donor cells, obtained 360 days after TCRalphabeta/CD19-depleted stem cell transplant. These receptors all stem from a boy in the first two years of life who had a stem cell transplant for SCID, so the T cells may come from the graft donor.

This clonotype came up a few times. The chain employs TRBV12-3 or TRBV12-4 and TRBJ2-1; no reliable D call. There are 13 residues in the CDR3. V gave up 8 bases and J gave up 2 bases, with 10 bases separating them. DNA of the CDR3: TGTGCCAGCTCGGCGATTACCTACAATGAGCAGTTCTTC. Its protein product is CASSAITYNEQFF.

This clonotype occurred a few times. J is TRBJ1-2 and V is TRBV7-9; the D is unclear. Germline assignment: CDR1 SEHNR and CDR2 FQNEAQ (reference sequence). The CDR3 has 13 residues. V was clipped by 5 bases and J by 3 bases, with 10 bases between them. The CDR3 is CASSPTGYYGYTF. Here the CDR3 DNA reads TGTGCCAGCAGCCCCACGGGGTACTATGGCTACACCTTC.

The J gene is TRBJ1-5, the V gene TRBV4-3; D is unresolved. CDR1 is LGHNA and CDR2 is YSLEER in the germline V gene. CDR3 size: 15 residues. Deletions cut 1 base from V and 3 bases from J, with 10 bases between. CDR3 protein: CASSQGRTLNQPQHF. CDR3 in DNA: TGCGCCAGCAGCCAAGGGCGGACGCTCAATCAGCCCCAGCATTTT.

This sequence joins TRBV6-2 or TRBV6-3 and TRBJ2-1; D is perhaps TRBD2 (6 bases). Germline CDR1 and CDR2: MNHEY and SVGEGT. V lost 6 bases to trimming and J lost 4 bases, with 16 bases between them. This CDR3 region has 15 residues. CDR3 coding DNA: TGTGCCAGCAGCCCTTGGGACTCGTCTTACAATGAGCAGTTCTTC. The encoded protein is CASSPWDSSYNEQFF.

V is TRBV10-2 and J is TRBJ1-5; weak D call: TRBD1 (6 bases). The CDR3 covers 13 residues. Trimming pared 2 bases from V and 11 bases from J, leaving 13 bases between. CDR1 and CDR2 from the germline V gene are WSHSY and SAAADI. The chain's CDR3 is CASSEVDRMAQHF. The CDR3 nucleotides read TGCGCCAGCAGTGAGGTAGACAGGATGGCCCAGCATTTT.

This clonotype turned up a few times. The CDR3 DNA reads as TGTGCCAGCAGCCCCCTTTTTGGGAGCTACGAGCAGTACTTC. It yields the protein CASSPLFGSYEQYF. The gene calls are TRBV5-6 and TRBJ2-7, with D possibly TRBD2 on 5 matching bases. From germline, CDR1 is SGHDT and CDR2 YYEEEE. The CDR3 sequence is 14 residues long. Trimming removed 4 bases from V and 3 bases from J, with 14 bases in between.

The CDR3 loop is CASRPGTAIGYTF. DNA of the CDR3: TGTGCCAGCAGACCCGGGACCGCTATTGGCTACACCTTC. The chain couples TRBV6-1 to TRBJ1-2; possible D gene TRBD1, 5 bases. Trimming removed 6 bases at V and 7 bases at J, with 15 bases between. Per the germline V gene, CDR1 is MNHNS and CDR2 is SASEGT. CDR3 length equals 13 residues.

The chain is built from TRBV7-2 and TRBJ1-1; 10 bases line up with TRBD1. Germline CDR1 reads SGHTA; CDR2 reads FQGNSA. Losses at the gene ends were 9 bases for V and 0 bases for J; bases not matched to a gene: 13. CDR3 length: 17 amino acids. The CDR3 region is CASLAGTGATLNTEAFF. CDR3 nucleotide sequence: TGTGCCAGTCTGGCGGGGACAGGGGCGACGCTGAACACTGAAGCTTTCTTT.

This clonotype was counted a few times. The rearrangement joins TRBV24-1 to TRBJ2-1, with 10 bases that match TRBD1. V was clipped by 2 bases and J by 6 bases; unmatched bases: 6. The CDR3 totals 16 residues. CDR1 and CDR2 from the germline V gene are KGHDR and SFDVKD. The CDR3 DNA sequence: TGTGCCACCAGTGATTCTCCGGGACAGGGGATCAATGAGCAGTTCTTC. Its protein product is CATSDSPGQGINEQFF.

This clonotype was counted a few times. The chain is built from TRBV29-1 and TRBJ1-1; D remains ambiguous. V was cut by 2 bases and J by 1 base, with 5 bases left in between. The CDR3 runs 12 residues. CDR1 and CDR2 from the germline V gene are SQVTM and ANQGSEA. CDR3 sequence (DNA): TGCAGCGTTGAACGACAGAACACTGAAGCTTTCTTT. Translated, it gives CSVERQNTEAFF.

This clonotype turned up a few times. The chain combines TRBV12-3 or TRBV12-4 with TRBJ2-3, with D tentatively TRBD2 (6 bases). This CDR3 comprises 17 residues. The V end was cut by 8 bases, the J end by 2 bases, with 23 bases between. The CDR3 sequence is CASRYPRDFRNTDTQYF. In nucleotides, the CDR3 is TGTGCCAGCCGCTATCCCCGGGACTTCCGCAACACAGATACGCAGTATTTT.

This clonotype was counted a few times. This chain uses TRBV7-8 with TRBJ2-5; 12 bases line up with TRBD2. CDR1 is SGHVS, CDR2 FQNEAQ, per germline. V shed 5 bases and J 0 bases; nucleotides not matched to a gene: 7. The CDR3 length is 17 residues. In DNA, the CDR3 is TGTGCCAGCAGCCCCGGACTAGCGGGATTGTACCAAGAGACCCAGTACTTC. This sequence encodes CASSPGLAGLYQETQYF.

V usage is TRBV5-1 and J usage is TRBJ2-6, with D uncertain. The CDR3 length is 17 residues. Germline V gene sequence: CDR1 SGHRS, CDR2 YFSETQ. V was trimmed by 3 bases and J by 0 bases, leaving 13 bases between them. CDR3 coding DNA: TGCGCCAGCAGCTCCCTCTTAGTCGGCTCTGGGGCCAACGTCCTGACTTTC. The encoded protein is CASSSLLVGSGANVLTF.

The chain links TRBV10-3 to TRBJ1-1; the D is unclear. The V gene lost 2 bases and the J gene lost 11 bases, with 9 bases spanning the gap. The CDR3 is 11 residues long. Looked up from germline, CDR1 is ENHRY and CDR2 is SYGVKD. The DNA for the CDR3 is TGTGCCATCAGTGAGGGATTTAGGGCTTTCTTT. It encodes CAISEGFRAFF.

In this sample, this clonotype turned up a few times. The chain carries TRBV7-3 and TRBJ2-5; TRBD1 agrees at 7 bases. This CDR3 comprises 15 residues. Germline V gene data show CDR1 as SGHTA and CDR2 as FQGTGA. Trimming at V came to 5 bases and at J to 5 bases, leaving 11 bases not matched to a gene. The CDR3 reads CASSMTGTIGETQYF. The CDR3 coding sequence is TGTGCCAGCAGCATGACAGGGACGATCGGGGAGACCCAGTACTTC. The variable domain in full, with the rest retrieved from reference TRBV7-3 and TRBJ2-5, is GAGVSQTPSNKVTEKGKYVELRCDPISGHTALYWYRQSLGQGPEFLIYFQGTGAADDSGLPNDRFFAVRPEGSVSTLKIQRTERGDSAVYLCASSMTGTIGETQYFGPGTRLLVL.

This clonotype was recorded a few times. The chain has TRBV6-1 and TRBJ2-6; no reliable D call. CDR1 is MNHNS and CDR2 is SASEGT in the germline V gene. The CDR3 totals 16 residues. V lost 8 bases to trimming and J lost 0 bases, with 14 bases between them. Here the CDR3 DNA reads TGTGCCAGCCAGCGTTATCTAGGCTCTGGGGCCAACGTCCTGACTTTC. It yields the protein CASQRYLGSGANVLTF.

The J gene is TRBJ2-5, the V gene TRBV12-3 or TRBV12-4; D unclear. The CDR3 runs to 13 residues. V lost 9 bases, J lost 2 bases, and 13 bases lay in between. This chain's CDR3 is CASAGYPQETQYF. As DNA, the CDR3 is TGTGCCAGTGCAGGCTACCCACAAGAGACCCAGTACTTC.

This clonotype was seen more than once but under ten times. The genes are TRBV29-1 and TRBJ1-1; D gene uncertain. The germline V gene has CDR1 SQVTM and CDR2 ANQGSEA. CDR3 length: 12 residues. V lost 7 bases to trimming and J lost 4 bases, with 13 bases between them. In nucleotides, the CDR3 is TGCAGCGCCGGTTCTCTGGGCACTGAAGCTTTCTTT. This gives the protein CSAGSLGTEAFF.

This clonotype was recorded a few times. The rearrangement uses TRBV4-2 and TRBJ2-2, with D maybe TRBD1 (5 bases). V shed 3 bases and J shed 5 bases, with 13 bases lying between them. Germline lookup yields CDR1 LGHNA and CDR2 YNFKEQ. The CDR3 contains 15 residues. As DNA, the CDR3 is TGTGCCAGCAGCCAGCCAGGGATTACTACCGGGGAGCTGTTTTTT. Its protein is CASSQPGITTGELFF.

The chain links TRBV19 to TRBJ2-3; 8 nucleotides line up with TRBD2. Germline V gene data show CDR1 as LNHDA and CDR2 as SQIVND (reference sequence). Germline trimming cut 8 bases from V and 4 bases from J; bases unmatched to any gene: 11. CDR3 size: 15 residues. CDR3 loop: CASSNSGGVADTQYF. For the CDR3, the DNA is TGTGCCAGTTCCAACTCGGGGGGGGTAGCAGATACGCAGTATTTT.

V gene TRBV20-1 combines with J gene TRBJ2-3; 7 bases line up with TRBD1. The CDR3 has 14 amino acids. Germline values: CDR1 DFQATT, CDR2 SNEGSKA (reference sequence). Trimming removed 3 bases from V and 6 bases from J; junction bases left unmatched: 9. CDR3 region: CSARTTGPGDTQYF. CDR3 coding DNA: TGCAGTGCTAGGACGACAGGGCCCGGGGATACGCAGTATTTT.

The chain carries TRBV20-1 and TRBJ2-1; 12 bases line up with TRBD1. Germline values: CDR1 DFQATT, CDR2 SNEGSKA (reference sequence). This CDR3 region has 16 residues. The V segment lost 6 bases and the J segment 7 bases; nucleotides outside the gene matches: 13. The CDR3 reads CSAHRRGTGGRNEQFF. DNA of the CDR3: TGCAGTGCACATCGGCGGGGGACAGGGGGCAGGAATGAGCAGTTCTTC.

J is TRBJ2-3 and V is TRBV29-1; weak D call: TRBD1 (7 bases). The CDR3 spans 14 residues. In germline, CDR1 is SQVTM, CDR2 ANQGSEA. The V gene lost 7 bases and the J gene lost 0 bases, with 14 bases spanning the gap. The CDR3 DNA follows: TGCAGCGGGCACAGGGGACTTAGCACAGATACGCAGTATTTT. This gives the protein CSGHRGLSTDTQYF.